A single sample is the source of the 30 T cell receptor beta chains below, sequenced in a study of CXCR3-negative and CXCR3-positive naive CD8 T cells (dated by TCRdb to the late 2010s). Results and caveats for the whole study, not just this receptor: Compared with CXCR3-negative naive cells, CXCR3-positive naive cells had TRB CDR3s with higher hydrophobicity (lower Kidera factor 4), lower energy, and higher strength and volume indices.

Sequencing relied on a NextSeq 550. The Human TCR Profiling Kit (MiLaboratory) was used to make UMI-labeled 5' RACE TRB cDNA libraries. Once TCRdb had reprocessed the reads, it stored one entry per CDR3 protein sequence and supplied no DNA. The sample table includes around 60,000 distinct CDR3 sequences. Around 0.8% of the sample comes from the top ten. These receptors' antigens are unknown. The sample comprised naive CXCR3+ CD8+ T cells from blood. What this sample's cell subset or site label stands for: CD45RO-CCR7+CD27+CD95- naive CD8+ T cells expressing CXCR3 (TNR3+). The receptors shown here come from a human donor in good health. Some clones in this sample may be carry-over from other donors' samples.

This chain links TRBV28 with TRBJ2-3; checking the TCRdb D call of TRBD2 is not possible without DNA. The germline CDR1 and CDR2 sequences are MDHEN and SYDVKM. The CDR3 consists of 16 residues. The CDR3 here is CASSPYLAGSTDTQYF. Based on the CDR3 plus reference TRBV28 and TRBJ2-3, the full variable domain is DVKVTQSSRYLVKRTGEKVFLECVQDMDHENMFWYRQDPGLGLRLIYFSYDVKMKEKGDIPEGYSVSREKKERFSLILESASTNQTSMYLCASSPYLAGSTDTQYFGPGTRLTVL.

The chain employs TRBV20-1 and TRBJ2-7; with no DNA, the TCRdb D assignment of TRBD2 cannot be verified. Per germline, CDR1 DFQATT and CDR2 SNEGSKA (reference sequence). The CDR3 extends over 16 amino acids. CDR3 loop: CSARDLRSSGAYEQYF.

This chain links TRBV12-3 or TRBV12-4 with TRBJ1-1; lacking DNA, the TRBD1 call made by TCRdb goes unchecked. The CDR3 is 15 residues long. CDR3 residues: CASSYLGIKGTEAFF.

This chain joins TRBV6-5 and TRBJ2-5; absent DNA, TCRdb's TRBD2 call cannot be checked. CDR1 MNHEY and CDR2 SVGAGI come from the germline V gene. The length of the CDR3 is 13 residues. CDR3 protein: CASSYEGPETQYF.

CDR3 amino acids: CASSLGLAGTTGELFF. The rearrangement uses TRBV7-6 and TRBJ2-2; TCRdb names TRBD2, which stays unverified in the absence of DNA. This CDR3 is built from 16 residues. Germline lookup yields CDR1 SGHVS and CDR2 FNYEAQ. The complete variable domain, with remaining parts taken from reference TRBV7-6 and TRBJ2-2, reads GAGVSQSPRYKVTKRGQDVALRCDPISGHVSLYWYRQALGQGPEFLTYFNYEAQQDKSGLPNDRFSAERPEGSISTLTIQRTEQRDSAMYRCASSLGLAGTTGELFFGEGSRLTVL.

The chain combines TRBV29-1 with TRBJ2-1; TCRdb's assignment of TRBD1 cannot be checked, as there is no DNA. The CDR3 has 12 amino acids. Per germline, CDR1 SQVTM and CDR2 ANQGSEA. The CDR3 is CSVEIRGSEQFF.

This chain joins TRBV4-1 and TRBJ2-7; with no DNA, the TCRdb D assignment of TRBD2 cannot be verified. The CDR3 totals 15 residues. Germline loops: CDR1 MGHRA, CDR2 YSYEKL. CDR3: CASSQERRDTYEQYF.

This chain joins TRBV28 and TRBJ2-3; the D gene TCRdb calls, TRBD2, cannot be checked with no DNA. Germline values: CDR1 MDHEN, CDR2 SYDVKM. CDR3 length: 16 residues. The CDR3 sequence is CASSLLSSGRPDTQYF.

The chain has TRBV5-1 and TRBJ1-5; TCRdb names TRBD1, which stays unverified in the absence of DNA. This CDR3 is 15 amino acids long. Germline lookup yields CDR1 SGHRS and CDR2 YFSETQ. The CDR3: CASSPGTGSEQPQHF.

This rearrangement joins TRBV7-3 to TRBJ2-1; the D gene TCRdb calls, TRBD2, cannot be checked with no DNA. CDR1 is SGHTA and CDR2 is FQGTGA in the germline V gene. The length of the CDR3 is 15 residues. CDR3: CASSMLAGVRNEQFF.

V usage is TRBV6-5 and J usage is TRBJ2-1; TCRdb reports TRBD1, a call that lacks DNA to check it against. Per germline, CDR1 MNHEY and CDR2 SVGAGI. CDR3 length: 14 residues. CDR3 sequence reads: CASSDRDPYNEQFF.

The chain recombines TRBV28 with TRBJ2-3; TCRdb's D gene call, TRBD2, goes unchecked for lack of DNA. In germline, CDR1 is MDHEN, CDR2 SYDVKM. The CDR3 is 15 amino acids. This CDR3 is CASSPRLADLDTQYF.

V and J are TRBV29-1 and TRBJ2-7; checking the TCRdb D call of TRBD2 is not possible without DNA. Germline V lookup: CDR1 SQVTM, CDR2 ANQGSEA. This CDR3 contains 15 residues. The CDR3 protein is CSVGVGTSGSYEQYF.

The V gene is TRBV7-9, the J gene TRBJ2-7. The length of the CDR3 is 13 residues. Germline lookup yields CDR1 SEHNR and CDR2 FQNEAQ (reference sequence). The CDR3: CASSLDPAYEQYF.

CDR3 protein: CSVEDRAPYGYTF. The rearrangement joins TRBV29-1 to TRBJ1-2; TCRdb's D call of TRBD1 is untestable without DNA. CDR3 length: 13 amino acids. The germline V gene has CDR1 SQVTM and CDR2 ANQGSEA.

This chain joins TRBV12-3 or TRBV12-4 and TRBJ2-5; as DNA is missing, the TRBD1 call by TCRdb cannot be tested. The CDR3 is 14 amino acids. The CDR3 sequence is CASSLEAGVETQYF.

The rearrangement uses TRBV21-1 and TRBJ2-7; there is no DNA to check the TCRdb D call of TRBD2. TRBV21-1 is shown as a pseudogene. This CDR3 is built from 13 residues. CDR3 protein: CASTKGLSYEQYF.

Here the CDR3 reads CSVEAGTRDVADTQYF. The genes are TRBV29-1 and TRBJ2-3; absent DNA, TCRdb's TRBD1 call cannot be checked. Germline loops: CDR1 SQVTM, CDR2 ANQGSEA. The CDR3 sequence is 16 residues long.

The chain combines TRBV7-3 with TRBJ2-5. There are 13 residues in the CDR3. Germline V lookup: CDR1 SGHTA, CDR2 FQGTGA. Here the CDR3 reads CASSLGSQETQYF.

This rearrangement joins TRBV6-2 or TRBV6-3 to TRBJ2-7; TCRdb indicates TRBD2, and absent DNA this call remains unverified. CDR3 length: 15 amino acids. Germline V gene sequence: CDR1 MNHEY, CDR2 SVGEGT. This CDR3 reads CASSYWAGGRYEQYF.

The rearrangement joins TRBV25-1 to TRBJ2-7; TCRdb's D call of TRBD1 is untestable without DNA. The CDR3 has 15 amino acids. Germline lookup yields CDR1 MGHDK and CDR2 SYGVNS. The CDR3 loop reads CASSERDRGLYEQYF.

The V and J genes are TRBV5-6 and TRBJ2-2; the D call of TRBD1 rests on TCRdb alone, since no DNA is present to check it. The germline V gene encodes CDR1 SGHDT and CDR2 YYEEEE. The CDR3 has 15 amino acids. This chain's CDR3 is CASSFADSGGGELFF.

This chain links TRBV7-8 with TRBJ2-3; lacking DNA, the TRBD2 call made by TCRdb goes unchecked. This CDR3 contains 15 residues. Per germline, CDR1 SGHVS and CDR2 FQNEAQ. CDR3 sequence: CASSLGASGGPSPYF.

The J gene is TRBJ2-2, the V gene TRBV5-1. The CDR3 length is 16 residues. CDR1 SGHRS and CDR2 YFSETQ come from the germline V gene. This CDR3 reads CASSLYPTVSTGELFF.

The chain recombines TRBV6-5 with TRBJ2-3; the D call from TCRdb, TRBD1, cannot be confirmed without DNA. Germline assignment: CDR1 MNHEY and CDR2 SVGAGI. The CDR3 is 13 amino acids. CDR3 in amino acids: CASSRGGTDTQYF.

The gene calls are TRBV11-2 and TRBJ2-2. CDR1 and CDR2 (germline): SGHAT, FQNNGV. The CDR3 sequence is 13 residues long. CDR3 in amino acids: CASSSVDTGELFF.

V is TRBV29-1 and J is TRBJ2-2; checking the TCRdb D call of TRBD1 is not possible without DNA. Germline V gives CDR1 SQVTM, CDR2 ANQGSEA. This CDR3 spans 12 amino acids. CDR3 in amino acids: CTSTGYTGELFF.

The chain combines TRBV5-5 with TRBJ2-7. Per the germline V gene, CDR1 is SGHKS and CDR2 is YYEKEE (reference sequence). CDR3 length: 13 residues. The CDR3 region is CASSLAALYEQYF.

The rearrangement uses TRBV4-3 and TRBJ1-1. CDR1 LGHNA and CDR2 YSLEER come from the germline V gene. The CDR3 has 15 residues. This CDR3 reads CASSQDGGIPPPAFF.

The chain uses TRBV7-9 and TRBJ1-4. The CDR3 is 15 amino acids. CDR1 and CDR2 from the germline V gene are SEHNR and FQNEAQ (reference sequence). CDR3 protein: CASSLVSSTNEKLFF. The complete variable domain, with remaining parts taken from reference TRBV7-9 and TRBJ1-4, reads DTGVSQNPRHKITKRGQNVTFRCDPISEHNRLYWYRQTLGQGPEFLTYFQNEAQLEKSRLLSDRFSAERPKGSFSTLEIQRTEQGDSAMYLCASSLVSSTNEKLFFGSGTQLSVL.